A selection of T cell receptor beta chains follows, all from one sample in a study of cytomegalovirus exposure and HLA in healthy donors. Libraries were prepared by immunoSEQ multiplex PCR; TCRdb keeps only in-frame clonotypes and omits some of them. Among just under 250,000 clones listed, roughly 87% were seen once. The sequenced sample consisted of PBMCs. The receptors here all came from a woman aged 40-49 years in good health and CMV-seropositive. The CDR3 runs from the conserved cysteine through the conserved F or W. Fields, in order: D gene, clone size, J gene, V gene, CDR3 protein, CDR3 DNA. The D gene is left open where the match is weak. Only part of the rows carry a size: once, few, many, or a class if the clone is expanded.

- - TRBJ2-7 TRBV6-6 CASKTQDSEQYF TGTGCCAGCAAAACGCAGGATTCCGAGCAGTACTTC
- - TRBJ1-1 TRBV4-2 CASSPQGAPNTEAFF TGTGCCAGCAGCCCACAGGGAGCTCCGAACACTGAAGCTTTCTTT
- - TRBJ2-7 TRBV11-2 CASTTGRGTYEQYF TGTGCCAGTACTACAGGGAGAGGCACCTACGAGCAGTACTTC
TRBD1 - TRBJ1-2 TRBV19 CASRLSTGGRLSHPDGYTF TGTGCCAGTAGGCTTTCGACAGGGGGCCGACTATCCCATCCCGATGGCTACACCTTC
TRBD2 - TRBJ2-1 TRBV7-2 CASSLELAGGREQFF TGTGCCAGCAGCTTAGAACTAGCGGGGGGGCGAGAGCAGTTCTTC
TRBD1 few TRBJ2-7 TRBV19 CATKTQVGTGDRYEQYF TGTGCCACGAAGACACAAGTCGGGACAGGGGACAGATACGAGCAGTACTTC
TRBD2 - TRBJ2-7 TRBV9 CASSIASGGHYEQYF TGTGCCAGCAGCATCGCATCGGGAGGCCACTACGAGCAGTACTTC
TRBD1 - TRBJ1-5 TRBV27 CASSPGQGLQPQHF TGTGCCAGCAGTCCAGGACAGGGCCTTCAGCCCCAGCATTTT
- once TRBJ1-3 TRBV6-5 CASSYVGGFSGNTIYF TGTGCCAGCAGTTACGTCGGGGGGTTCTCTGGAAACACCATATATTTT
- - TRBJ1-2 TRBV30 CAWSTGRLTRHGYTF TGTGCCTGGAGTACCGGGAGACTTACACGACATGGCTACACCTTC